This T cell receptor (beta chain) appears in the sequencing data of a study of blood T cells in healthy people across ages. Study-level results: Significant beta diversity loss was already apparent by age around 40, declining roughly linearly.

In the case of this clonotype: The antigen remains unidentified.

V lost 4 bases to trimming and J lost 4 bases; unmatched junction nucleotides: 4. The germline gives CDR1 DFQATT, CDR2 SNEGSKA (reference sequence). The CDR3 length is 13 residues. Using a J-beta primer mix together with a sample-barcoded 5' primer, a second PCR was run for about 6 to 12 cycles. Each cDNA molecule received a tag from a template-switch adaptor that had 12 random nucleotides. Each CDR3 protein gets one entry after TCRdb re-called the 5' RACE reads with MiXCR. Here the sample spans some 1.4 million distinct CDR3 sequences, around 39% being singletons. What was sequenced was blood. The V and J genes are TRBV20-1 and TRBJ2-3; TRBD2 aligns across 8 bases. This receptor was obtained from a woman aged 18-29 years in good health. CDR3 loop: CSAKRGQADTQYF. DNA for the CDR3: TGCAGTGCTAAGCGGGGGCAGGCAGATACGCAGTATTTT.